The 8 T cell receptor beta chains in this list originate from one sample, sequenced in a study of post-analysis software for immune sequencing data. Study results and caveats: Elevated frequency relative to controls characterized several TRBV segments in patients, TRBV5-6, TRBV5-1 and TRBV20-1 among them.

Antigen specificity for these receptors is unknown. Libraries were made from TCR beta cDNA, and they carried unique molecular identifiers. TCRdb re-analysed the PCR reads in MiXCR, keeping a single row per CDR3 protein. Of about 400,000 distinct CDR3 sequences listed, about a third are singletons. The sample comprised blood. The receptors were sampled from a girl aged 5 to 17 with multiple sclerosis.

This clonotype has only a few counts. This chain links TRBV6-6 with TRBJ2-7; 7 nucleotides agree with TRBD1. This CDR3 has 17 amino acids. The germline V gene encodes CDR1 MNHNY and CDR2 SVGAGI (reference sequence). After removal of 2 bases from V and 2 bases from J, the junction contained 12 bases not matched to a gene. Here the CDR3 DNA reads TGTGCCAGCAGTTACCAGAGACAGGGAACCGTGCCCTACGAGCAGTACTTC. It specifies CASSYQRQGTVPYEQYF.

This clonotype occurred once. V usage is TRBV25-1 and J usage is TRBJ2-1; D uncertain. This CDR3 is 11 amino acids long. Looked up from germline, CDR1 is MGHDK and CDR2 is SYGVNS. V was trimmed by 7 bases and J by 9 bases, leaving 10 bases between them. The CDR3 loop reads CASKENVEQFF. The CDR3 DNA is TGTGCCAGCAAAGAAAATGTTGAGCAGTTCTTC.

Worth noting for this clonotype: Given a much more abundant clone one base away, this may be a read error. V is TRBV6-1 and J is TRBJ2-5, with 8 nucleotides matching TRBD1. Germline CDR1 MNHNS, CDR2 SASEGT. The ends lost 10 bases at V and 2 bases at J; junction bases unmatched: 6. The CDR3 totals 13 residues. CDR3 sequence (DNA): TGTGCCAACAGGACAGGGTGGCAAGAGACCCAGTACTTC. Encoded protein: CANRTGWQETQYF.

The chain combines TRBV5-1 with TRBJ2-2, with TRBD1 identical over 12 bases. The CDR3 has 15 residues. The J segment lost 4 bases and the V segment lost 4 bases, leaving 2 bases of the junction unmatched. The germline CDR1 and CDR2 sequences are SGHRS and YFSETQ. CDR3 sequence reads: CASSVGQGATGELFF. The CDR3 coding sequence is TGCGCCAGCAGCGTGGGACAGGGGGCCACCGGGGAGCTGTTTTTT.

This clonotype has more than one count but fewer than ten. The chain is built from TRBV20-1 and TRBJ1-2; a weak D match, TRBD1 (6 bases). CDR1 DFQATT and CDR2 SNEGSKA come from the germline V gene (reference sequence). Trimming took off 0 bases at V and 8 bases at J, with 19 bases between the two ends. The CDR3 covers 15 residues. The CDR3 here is CSARDRAGVGLGYTF. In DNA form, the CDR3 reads TGCAGTGCTAGAGATCGAGCAGGGGTAGGGTTGGGCTACACCTTC.

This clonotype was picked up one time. The CDR3 loop is CSVNPVISTDTQYF. The CDR3 DNA is TGCAGCGTAAACCCAGTCATTAGCACAGATACGCAGTATTTT. The V and J genes are TRBV29-1 and TRBJ2-3; D ambiguous. The CDR3 sequence is 14 residues long. V gave up 6 bases and J gave up 0 bases, with 13 bases separating them. Germline loops: CDR1 SQVTM, CDR2 ANQGSEA.

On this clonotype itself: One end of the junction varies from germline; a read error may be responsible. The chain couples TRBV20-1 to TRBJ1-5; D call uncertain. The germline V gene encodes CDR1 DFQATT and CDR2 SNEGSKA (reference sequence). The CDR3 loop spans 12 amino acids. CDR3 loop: CRASRGIQPQHF. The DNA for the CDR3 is TGCAGGGCTAGCCGAGGGATACAGCCCCAGCATTTT.

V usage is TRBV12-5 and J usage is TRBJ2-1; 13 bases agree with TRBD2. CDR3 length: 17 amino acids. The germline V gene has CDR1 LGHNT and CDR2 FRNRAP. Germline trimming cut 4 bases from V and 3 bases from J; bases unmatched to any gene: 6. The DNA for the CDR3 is TGTGCTAGTGGTTCCAGACTAGCGGGGGGCCTCTACAATGAGCAGTTCTTC. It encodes CASGSRLAGGLYNEQFF.